These 14 T cell receptor beta chains were all obtained from the same sample, sequenced in a study of neurological immune-mediated disorders. TCRdb used MiXCR to reprocess the 5' RACE reads, holding one entry per CDR3 protein. The data show more than 35,000 distinct CDR3 sequences, with less than 4% seen just once and about 14% held by the top ten. The sequencing sample was made of PBMCs. The receptor set was obtained from a woman between 50 and 59 years old with multiple sclerosis.

This clonotype appeared many times. The CDR3 reads CASSLGSHEKLFF. Here the CDR3 DNA reads TGTGCCAGCAGCTTGGGCAGCCATGAAAAACTGTTTTTT. The rearrangement joins TRBV5-6 to TRBJ1-4, with D uncertain. This CDR3 region has 13 residues. Germline V CDR1 and CDR2: SGHDT, YYEEEE. The V gene lost 0 bases and the J gene lost 6 bases, with 6 bases spanning the gap.

This clonotype has ten or more counts. The V gene is TRBV5-6, the J gene TRBJ2-3; unclear D gene. CDR1 and CDR2 (germline): SGHDT, YYEEEE. The length of the CDR3 is 14 residues. Trimming left V 0 bases short and J 0 bases short, with 5 bases between. Written as DNA, the CDR3 is TGTGCCAGCAGCTTGGGCAAAAGCACAGATACGCAGTATTTT. Translation: CASSLGKSTDTQYF.

In this sample, this clonotype turned up many times. The chain uses TRBV20-1 and TRBJ1-5; D unclear. The CDR3 consists of 17 residues. The germline gives CDR1 DFQATT, CDR2 SNEGSKA (reference sequence). V was cut by 0 bases and J by 1 base, with 16 bases left in between. The chain's CDR3 is CSAREVRGKGSNQPQHF. CDR3 nucleotides: TGCAGTGCTAGAGAGGTACGGGGAAAAGGGAGCAATCAGCCCCAGCATTTT.

This clonotype was seen at least ten times. V and J are TRBV2 and TRBJ2-4; perhaps TRBD1 as D (7 bases). Germline V gene sequence: CDR1 SNHLY, CDR2 FYNNEI. Trimming took 4 bases from V and 6 from J, leaving 13 bases between them. The CDR3 loop spans 14 amino acids. The CDR3 bases are TGTGCCAGCAGTGGTCAGGGGGGCGGAAACATTCAGTACTTC. Its translation: CASSGQGGGNIQYF.

This clonotype was observed at least ten times. The V gene is TRBV5-1, the J gene TRBJ2-7; 12 bases line up with TRBD2. This CDR3 contains 14 residues. The germline V gene encodes CDR1 SGHRS and CDR2 YFSETQ. Trimming removed 4 bases from V and 4 bases from J; junction bases left unmatched: 3. The CDR3 nucleotides read TGCGCCAGCAGCGAGACTAGCGGGAGTTACGAGCAGTACTTC. It translates to CASSETSGSYEQYF.

This clonotype was counted at least ten times. The gene calls are TRBV10-2 and TRBJ2-1; D is unclear. CDR1 is WSHSY and CDR2 is SAAADI in the germline V gene. Trimming cost V 4 bases and J 3 bases, with 7 bases left between them. The CDR3 consists of 13 residues. The CDR3 reads CASSGLGYNEQFF. The CDR3 nucleotides read TGCGCCAGCAGTGGGCTAGGCTACAATGAGCAGTTCTTC.

This clonotype has ten or more counts. The rearrangement uses TRBV20-1 and TRBJ2-1; TRBD2 aligns across 10 bases. CDR3 size: 15 residues. Germline-derived CDR1 and CDR2 are DFQATT and SNEGSKA (reference sequence). V was pared by 5 bases and J by 2 bases, with 6 bases of the junction left unmatched. This chain's CDR3 is CSAGLAGGTYNEQFF. The CDR3 bases are TGCAGTGCTGGATTAGCGGGAGGAACCTACAATGAGCAGTTCTTC.

The rearrangement links TRBV19 to TRBJ1-3; no clear D gene. Trimming pared 3 bases from V and 0 bases from J, leaving 12 bases between. The germline V gene has CDR1 LNHDA and CDR2 SQIVND (reference sequence). The CDR3 contains 16 residues. CDR3 in amino acids: CASSMLVGSSGNTIYF. CDR3 DNA sequence: TGTGCCAGTAGTATGTTGGTGGGGTCCTCTGGAAACACCATATATTTT.

This clonotype is categorized as medium-sized. The CDR3: CASSLGQNTGELFF. The CDR3 DNA sequence: TGCGCCAGCAGCTTGGGACAGAACACCGGGGAGCTGTTTTTT. V is TRBV5-1 and J is TRBJ2-2; D call uncertain. Germline CDR1 reads SGHRS; CDR2 reads YFSETQ. Trimming shortened V by 0 bases and J by 1 base, and 4 bases separated the two germline ends. The CDR3 consists of 14 residues.

In this sample, this clonotype turned up many times. The chain is built from TRBV20-1 and TRBJ2-5; 11 nucleotides align to TRBD2. Losses at the gene ends were 6 bases for V and 5 bases for J; bases not matched to a gene: 11. Germline V CDR1 and CDR2: DFQATT, SNEGSKA (reference sequence). The length of the CDR3 is 15 residues. The CDR3 spells CSATYYSGRAETQYF. Here the CDR3 DNA reads TGCAGTGCCACATACTATAGCGGGAGGGCGGAGACCCAGTACTTC.

Many counts were recorded for this clonotype. The chain uses TRBV28 and TRBJ2-7; 13 positions agree with TRBD2. Germline trimming cut 5 bases from V and 4 bases from J; bases unmatched to any gene: 5. The CDR3 totals 15 residues. Germline assignment: CDR1 MDHEN and CDR2 SYDVKM. CDR3 sequence (DNA): TGTGCCAGCAGTCTAGCACTAGCGGGAGGGTACGAGCAGTACTTC. As protein: CASSLALAGGYEQYF.

This clonotype was seen ten or more times. V gene TRBV25-1 combines with J gene TRBJ2-1; 7 bases map to TRBD1. J gave up 2 bases and V 5 bases, and 9 bases lay outside the gene matches. Per germline, CDR1 MGHDK and CDR2 SYGVNS. The CDR3 is made up of 16 amino acids. CDR3 region: CASSPLGQTPYNEQFF. Here the CDR3 DNA reads TGTGCCAGCAGTCCACTGGGACAGACACCCTACAATGAGCAGTTCTTC.

This clonotype appeared many times. The rearrangement links TRBV12-3 or TRBV12-4 to TRBJ2-1; D remains ambiguous. This CDR3 region has 14 residues. With 7 bases removed from V and 0 bases from J, the gap between germline ends came to 10 bases. In DNA form, the CDR3 reads TGTGCCAGCACCCAGGTAGTCTCCTACAATGAGCAGTTCTTC. Translated, it gives CASTQVVSYNEQFF.

The V call is TRBV12-5, the J call TRBJ2-3; unclear D gene. Germline loops: CDR1 LGHNT, CDR2 FRNRAP. The V and J ends lost 7 bases and 1 base respectively, with 9 bases between them. The CDR3 has 13 residues. CDR3 sequence: CASAPLGTDTQYF. Written as DNA, the CDR3 is TGTGCTAGTGCCCCCCTGGGCACAGATACGCAGTATTTT.